Presented here are 3 T cell receptor beta chains from one specimen sequenced in a study. TCRdb re-called the RT-PCR reads through MiXCR, storing one row per CDR3 protein. The sample comprises hundreds of thousands of distinct CDR3 sequences, over 12% of which are singletons, and roughly 3.6% rests with the top ten. The sample was memory CD4+ T cells from blood. All receptors derive from a female donor in good health, serving as a healthy control.

This clonotype came up a few times. The chain couples TRBV3-1 to TRBJ2-2; 9 bases match TRBD2. The CDR3 runs to 18 residues. Per the germline V gene, CDR1 is LGHDT and CDR2 is YNNKEL (reference sequence). J gave up 0 bases and V 0 bases, and 5 bases lay outside the gene matches. CDR3 region: CASSQDALAGTNTGELFF. The CDR3 DNA follows: TGTGCCAGCAGCCAAGATGCGCTAGCGGGAACGAACACCGGGGAGCTGTTTTTT. Full variable domain (remainder filled in from reference TRBV3-1 and TRBJ2-2): DTAVSQTPKYLVTQMGNDKSIKCEQNLGHDTMYWYKQDSKKFLKIMFSYNNKELIINETVPNRFSPKSPDKAHLNLHINSLELGDSAVYFCASSQDALAGTNTGELFFGEGSRLTVL.

This clonotype was recorded a few times. The V gene is TRBV29-1, the J gene TRBJ1-1; 8 bases fit TRBD1. Losses at the gene ends were 6 bases for V and 1 base for J; bases not matched to a gene: 7. This CDR3 comprises 14 residues. Per germline, CDR1 SQVTM and CDR2 ANQGSEA. The CDR3 is CSVGQGTQNTEAFF. CDR3 DNA: TGCAGCGTCGGACAGGGCACCCAGAACACTGAAGCTTTCTTT.

The chain carries TRBV15 and TRBJ1-5; D is uncertain. The CDR3 contains 16 residues. Trimming left V 0 bases short and J 0 bases short, with 9 bases between. Germline lookup yields CDR1 LNHNV and CDR2 YYDKDF (reference sequence). The CDR3 DNA follows: TGTGCCACCAGCAGAGATACACCCGGTAGCAATCAGCCCCAGCATTTT. Its protein product is CATSRDTPGSNQPQHF.